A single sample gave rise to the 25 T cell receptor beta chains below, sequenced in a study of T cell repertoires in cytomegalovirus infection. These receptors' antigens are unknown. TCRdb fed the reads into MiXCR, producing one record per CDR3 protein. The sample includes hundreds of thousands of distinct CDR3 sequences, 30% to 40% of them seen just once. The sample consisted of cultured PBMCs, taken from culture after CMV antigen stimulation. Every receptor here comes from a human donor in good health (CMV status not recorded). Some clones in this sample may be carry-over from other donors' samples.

The CDR3 DNA follows: TGCAGTGCTAGTATTTTAGCGGGAGGGCCCGGTGAGCAGTTCTTC. Translating it yields CSASILAGGPGEQFF. The V and J genes are TRBV20-1 and TRBJ2-1; 11 positions match TRBD2. V lost 3 bases and J lost 9; bases outside the gene matches: 10. The germline V gene encodes CDR1 DFQATT and CDR2 SNEGSKA (reference sequence). There are 15 residues in the CDR3.

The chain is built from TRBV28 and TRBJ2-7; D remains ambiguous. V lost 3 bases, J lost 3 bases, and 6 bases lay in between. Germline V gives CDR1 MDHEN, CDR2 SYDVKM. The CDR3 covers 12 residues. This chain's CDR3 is CASSFRVYEQYF. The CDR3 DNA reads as TGTGCCAGCAGTTTCCGGGTCTACGAGCAGTACTTC.

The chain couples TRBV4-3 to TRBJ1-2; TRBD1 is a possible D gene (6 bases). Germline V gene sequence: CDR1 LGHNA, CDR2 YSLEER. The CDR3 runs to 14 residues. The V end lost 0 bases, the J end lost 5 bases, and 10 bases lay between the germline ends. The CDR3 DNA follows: TGCGCCAGCAGCCAAGAAGGCAGGGGATATGGCTACACCTTC. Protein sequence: CASSQEGRGYGYTF.

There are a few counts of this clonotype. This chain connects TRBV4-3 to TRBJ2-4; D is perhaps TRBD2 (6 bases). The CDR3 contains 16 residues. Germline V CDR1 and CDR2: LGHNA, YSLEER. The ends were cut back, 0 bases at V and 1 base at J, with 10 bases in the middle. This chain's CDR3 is CASSQETSLAKNIQYF. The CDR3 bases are TGCGCCAGCAGCCAAGAAACTAGCCTTGCCAAAAACATTCAGTACTTC.

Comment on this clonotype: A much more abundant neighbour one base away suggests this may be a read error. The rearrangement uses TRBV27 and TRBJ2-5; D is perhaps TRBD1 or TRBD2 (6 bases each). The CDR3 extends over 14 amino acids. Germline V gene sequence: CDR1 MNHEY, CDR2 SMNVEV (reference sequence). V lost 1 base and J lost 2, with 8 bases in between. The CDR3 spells CASSLWRGQETQYF. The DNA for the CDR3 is TGTGCCAGCAGTTTATGGAGGGGGCAAGAGACCCAGTACTTC.

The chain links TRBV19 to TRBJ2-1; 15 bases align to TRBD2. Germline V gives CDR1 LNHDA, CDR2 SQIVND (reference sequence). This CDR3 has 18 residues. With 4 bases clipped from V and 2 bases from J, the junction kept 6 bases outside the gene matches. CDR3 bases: TGTGCCAGTAGTAGGGGACTAGCGGGGGGACTGACCTACAATGAGCAGTTCTTC. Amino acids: CASSRGLAGGLTYNEQFF.

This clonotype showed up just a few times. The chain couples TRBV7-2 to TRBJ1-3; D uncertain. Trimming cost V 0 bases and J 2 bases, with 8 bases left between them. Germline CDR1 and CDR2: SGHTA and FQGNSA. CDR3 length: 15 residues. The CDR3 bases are TGTGCCAGCAGCTTAGCTGTGACCCCTGGAAACACCATATATTTT. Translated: CASSLAVTPGNTIYF.

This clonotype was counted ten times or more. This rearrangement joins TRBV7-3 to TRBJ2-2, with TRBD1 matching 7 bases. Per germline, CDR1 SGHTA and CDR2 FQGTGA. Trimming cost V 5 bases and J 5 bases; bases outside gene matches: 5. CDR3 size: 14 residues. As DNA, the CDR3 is TGTGCCAGCAGCCACCGACAGGGAACCGGGGAGCTGTTTTTT. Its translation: CASSHRQGTGELFF. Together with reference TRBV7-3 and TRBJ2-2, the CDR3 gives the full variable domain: GAGVSQTPSNKVTEKGKYVELRCDPISGHTALYWYRQSLGQGPEFLIYFQGTGAADDSGLPNDRFFAVRPEGSVSTLKIQRTERGDSAVYLCASSHRQGTGELFFGEGSRLTVL.

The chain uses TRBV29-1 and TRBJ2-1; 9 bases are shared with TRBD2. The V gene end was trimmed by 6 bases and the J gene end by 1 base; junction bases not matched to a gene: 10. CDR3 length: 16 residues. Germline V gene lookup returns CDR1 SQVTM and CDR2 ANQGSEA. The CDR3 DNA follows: TGCAGCGTATCGGGACTAGCTTCGGTGTCCTACAATGAGCAGTTCTTC. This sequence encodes CSVSGLASVSYNEQFF.

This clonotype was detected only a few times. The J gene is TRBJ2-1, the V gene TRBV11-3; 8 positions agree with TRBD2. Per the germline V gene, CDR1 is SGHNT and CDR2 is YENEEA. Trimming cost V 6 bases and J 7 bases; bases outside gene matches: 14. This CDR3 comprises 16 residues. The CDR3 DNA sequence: TGTGCCAGCAGTCCCGGTGGAGCGGGAGAGGGGAATGAGCAGTTCTTC. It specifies CASSPGGAGEGNEQFF.

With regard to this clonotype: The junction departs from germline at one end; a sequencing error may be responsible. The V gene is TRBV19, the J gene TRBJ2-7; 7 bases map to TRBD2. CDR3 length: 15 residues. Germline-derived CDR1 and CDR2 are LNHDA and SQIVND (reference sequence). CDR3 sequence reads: CASRIASGSPYEQYF. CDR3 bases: TGTGCCAGTAGGATAGCTAGCGGCAGCCCCTACGAGCAGTACTTC. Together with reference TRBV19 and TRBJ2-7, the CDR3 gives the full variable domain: DGGITQSPKYLFRKEGQNVTLSCEQNLNHDAMYWYRQDPGQGLRLIYYSQIVNDFQKGDIAEGYSVSREKKESFPLTVTSAQKNPTAFYLCASRIASGSPYEQYFGPGTRLTVT.

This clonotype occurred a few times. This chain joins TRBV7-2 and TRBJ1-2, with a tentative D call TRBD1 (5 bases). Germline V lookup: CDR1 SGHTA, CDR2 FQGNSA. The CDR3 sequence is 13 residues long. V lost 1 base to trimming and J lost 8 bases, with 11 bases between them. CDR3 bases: TGTGCCAGCAGCTTAGGAGACAACAGGGGCTACACCTTC. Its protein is CASSLGDNRGYTF.

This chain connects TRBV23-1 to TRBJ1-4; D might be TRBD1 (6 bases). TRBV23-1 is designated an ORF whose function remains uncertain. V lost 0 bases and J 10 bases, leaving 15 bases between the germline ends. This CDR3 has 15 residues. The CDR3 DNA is TGCGCCAGCAGTCAATCGTTGGGGGCCGTGGGAAAACTGTTTTTT. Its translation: CASSQSLGAVGKLFF.

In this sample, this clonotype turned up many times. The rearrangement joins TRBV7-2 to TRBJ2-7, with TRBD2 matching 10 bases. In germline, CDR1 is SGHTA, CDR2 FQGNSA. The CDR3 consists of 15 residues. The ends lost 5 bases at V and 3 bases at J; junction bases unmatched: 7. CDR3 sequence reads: CASSPRTSGIYEQYF. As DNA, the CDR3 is TGTGCCAGCAGCCCCCGGACTAGCGGCATCTACGAGCAGTACTTC.

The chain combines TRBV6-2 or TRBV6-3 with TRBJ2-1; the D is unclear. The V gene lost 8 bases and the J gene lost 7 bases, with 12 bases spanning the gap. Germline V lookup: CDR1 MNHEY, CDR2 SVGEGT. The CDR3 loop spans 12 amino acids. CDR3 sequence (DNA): TGTGCCAGCTCCCGTACGGCGAATGAGCAGTTCTTC. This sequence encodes CASSRTANEQFF.

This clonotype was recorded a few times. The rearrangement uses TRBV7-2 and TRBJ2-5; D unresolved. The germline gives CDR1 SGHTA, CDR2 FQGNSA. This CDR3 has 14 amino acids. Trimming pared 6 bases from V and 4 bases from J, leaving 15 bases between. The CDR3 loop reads CASRPSLGRETQYF. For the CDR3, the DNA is TGTGCCAGCAGACCAAGTCTAGGAAGAGAGACCCAGTACTTC.

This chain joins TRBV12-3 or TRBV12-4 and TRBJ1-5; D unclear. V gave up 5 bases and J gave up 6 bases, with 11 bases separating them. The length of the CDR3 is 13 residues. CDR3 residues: CASSTRVGQPQHF. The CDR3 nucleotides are TGTGCCAGCAGTACGCGGGTGGGTCAGCCCCAGCATTTT.

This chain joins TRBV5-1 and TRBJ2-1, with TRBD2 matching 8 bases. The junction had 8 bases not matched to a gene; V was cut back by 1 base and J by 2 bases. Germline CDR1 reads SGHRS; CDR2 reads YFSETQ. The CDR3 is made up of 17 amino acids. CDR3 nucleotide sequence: TGCGCCAGCAGCTTGTTACGGGGGGGAGGCACCTACAATGAGCAGTTCTTC. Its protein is CASSLLRGGGTYNEQFF.

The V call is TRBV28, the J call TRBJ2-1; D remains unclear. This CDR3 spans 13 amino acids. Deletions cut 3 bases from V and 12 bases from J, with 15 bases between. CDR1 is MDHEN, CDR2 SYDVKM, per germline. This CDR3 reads CASSLGLGSAQFF. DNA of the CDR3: TGTGCCAGCAGTTTGGGTTTGGGGTCTGCGCAGTTCTTC.

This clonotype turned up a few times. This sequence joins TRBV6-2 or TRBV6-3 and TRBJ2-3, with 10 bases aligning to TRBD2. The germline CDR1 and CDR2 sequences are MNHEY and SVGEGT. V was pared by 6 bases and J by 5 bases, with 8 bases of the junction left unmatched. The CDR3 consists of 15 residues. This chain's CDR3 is CASRPSGSRGDTQYF. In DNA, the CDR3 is TGTGCCAGCAGACCTAGCGGGAGTAGGGGAGATACGCAGTATTTT.

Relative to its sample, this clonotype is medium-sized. DNA for the CDR3: TGTGCCAGCAGCCCACTAGCGGGAGTGGTCTCCTACGAGCAGTACTTC. As protein: CASSPLAGVVSYEQYF. The gene calls are TRBV7-2 and TRBJ2-7; 11 bases map to TRBD2. Per the germline V gene, CDR1 is SGHTA and CDR2 is FQGNSA. Trimming removed 5 bases from V and 0 bases from J; junction bases left unmatched: 6. This CDR3 has 16 amino acids.

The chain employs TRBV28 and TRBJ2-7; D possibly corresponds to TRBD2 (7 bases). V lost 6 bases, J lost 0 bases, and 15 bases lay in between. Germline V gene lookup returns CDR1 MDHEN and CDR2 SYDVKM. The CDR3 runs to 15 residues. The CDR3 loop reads CASSQGGGTSYEQYF. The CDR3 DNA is TGTGCCAGCAGCCAAGGGGGAGGGACCTCCTACGAGCAGTACTTC.

The CDR3 coding sequence is TGTGCCAGCAGTTACCCACGAGAGCAAGCTTTCTTT. Protein product: CASSYPREQAFF. The V gene is TRBV5-6, the J gene TRBJ1-1; D gene ambiguous. The CDR3 sequence is 12 residues long. The V end lost 5 bases, the J end lost 9 bases, and 14 bases lay between the germline ends. CDR1 and CDR2 from the germline V gene are SGHDT and YYEEEE.

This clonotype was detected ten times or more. The CDR3 coding sequence is TGTGCCAGCAGATCGGGACAGGGCGTTTATAGCAATCAGCCCCAGCATTTT. This sequence encodes CASRSGQGVYSNQPQHF. This rearrangement joins TRBV6-1 to TRBJ1-5, with 9 positions matching TRBD1. CDR1 is MNHNS, CDR2 SASEGT, per germline. The CDR3 is 17 amino acids. V trimming: 6 bases; J trimming: 0 bases; junction bases outside the gene matches: 9.

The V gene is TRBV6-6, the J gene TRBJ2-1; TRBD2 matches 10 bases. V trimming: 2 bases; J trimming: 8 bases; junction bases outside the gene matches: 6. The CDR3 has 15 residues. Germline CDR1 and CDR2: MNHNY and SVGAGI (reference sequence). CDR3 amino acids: CASSYRAGGPYEQFF. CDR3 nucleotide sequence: TGTGCCAGCAGTTACAGAGCGGGAGGGCCGTATGAGCAGTTCTTC.